This TCR beta chain was profiled in a study of T cell changes during pregnancy in multiple sclerosis. The CDR3 covers 14 residues. Trimming shortened V by 2 bases and J by 5 bases, and 11 bases separated the two germline ends. CDR1 is KGHSH, CDR2 LQKENI, per germline. TCRdb's table, derived via immunoSEQ multiplex PCR, lists solely in-frame clones and lacks some. Of 40,000 to 60,000 clones in the sample, roughly 94% were seen once. Material: CD4+ T cells from peripheral blood mononuclear cells, obtained in the third trimester of pregnancy. V is TRBV18 and J is TRBJ2-3, with no clear D. This clonotype was obtained from a female donor with multiple sclerosis, enrolled in a pregnancy study. In DNA, the CDR3 is TGTGCCAGCTCACCAAGCCCGGTGTTAGATACGCAGTATTTT. As protein: CASSPSPVLDTQYF. The full variable domain, rest sourced from reference TRBV18 and TRBJ2-3, is NAGVMQNPRHLVRRRGQEARLRCSPMKGHSHVYWYRQLPEEGLKFMVYLQKENIIDESGMPKERFSAEFPKEGPSILRIQQVVRGDSAAYFCASSPSPVLDTQYFGPGTRLTVL.